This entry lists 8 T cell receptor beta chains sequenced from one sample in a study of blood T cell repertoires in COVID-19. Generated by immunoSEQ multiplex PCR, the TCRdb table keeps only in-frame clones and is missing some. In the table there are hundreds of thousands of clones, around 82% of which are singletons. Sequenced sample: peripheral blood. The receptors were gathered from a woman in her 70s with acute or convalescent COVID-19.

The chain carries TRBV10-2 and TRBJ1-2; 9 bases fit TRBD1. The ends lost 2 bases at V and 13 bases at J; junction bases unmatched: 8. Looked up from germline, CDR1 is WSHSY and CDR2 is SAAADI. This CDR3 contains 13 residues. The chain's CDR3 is CASSEGTGLGGTF. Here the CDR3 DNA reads TGCGCCAGCAGTGAGGGGACAGGGCTGGGAGGCACCTTC.

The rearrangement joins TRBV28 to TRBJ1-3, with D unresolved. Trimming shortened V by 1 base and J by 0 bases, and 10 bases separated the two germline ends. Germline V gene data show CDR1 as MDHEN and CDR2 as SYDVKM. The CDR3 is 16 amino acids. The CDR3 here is CASSLLGQHSGNTIYF. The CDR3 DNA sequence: TGTGCCAGCAGTTTATTGGGCCAACACTCTGGAAACACCATATATTTT.

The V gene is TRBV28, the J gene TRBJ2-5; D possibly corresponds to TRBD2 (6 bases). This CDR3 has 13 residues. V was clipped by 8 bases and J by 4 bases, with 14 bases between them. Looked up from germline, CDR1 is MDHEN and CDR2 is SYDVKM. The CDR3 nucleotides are TGTGCCAGCCGATTTCCGGGACTAGAGACCCAGTACTTC. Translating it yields CASRFPGLETQYF.

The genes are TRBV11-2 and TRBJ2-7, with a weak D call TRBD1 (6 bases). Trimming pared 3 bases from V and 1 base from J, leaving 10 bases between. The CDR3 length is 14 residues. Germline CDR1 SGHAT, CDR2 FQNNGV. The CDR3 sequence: CASSFDRHSYEQYF. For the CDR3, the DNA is TGTGCCAGCAGCTTTGACAGGCATTCCTACGAGCAGTACTTC.

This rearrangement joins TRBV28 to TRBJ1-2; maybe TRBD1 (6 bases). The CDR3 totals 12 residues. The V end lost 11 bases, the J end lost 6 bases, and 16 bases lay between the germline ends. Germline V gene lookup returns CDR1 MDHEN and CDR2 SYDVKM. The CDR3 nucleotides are TGTGCCGGCTTACAGGGATTTCATGGCTACACCTTC. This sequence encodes CAGLQGFHGYTF.

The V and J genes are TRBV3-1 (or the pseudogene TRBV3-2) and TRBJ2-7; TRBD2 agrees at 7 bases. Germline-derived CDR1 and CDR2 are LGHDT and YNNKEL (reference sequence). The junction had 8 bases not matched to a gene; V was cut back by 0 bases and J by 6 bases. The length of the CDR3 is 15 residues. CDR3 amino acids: CASSQELARVGEQYF. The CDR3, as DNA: TGTGCCAGCAGCCAAGAACTAGCGAGGGTAGGCGAGCAGTACTTC.

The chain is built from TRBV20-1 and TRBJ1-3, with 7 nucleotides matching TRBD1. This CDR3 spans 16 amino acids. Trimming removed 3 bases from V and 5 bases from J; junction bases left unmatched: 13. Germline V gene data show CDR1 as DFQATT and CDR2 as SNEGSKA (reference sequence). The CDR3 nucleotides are TGCAGTGCTAGTTCTCAGGGGCAGGGGGACAGAAACACCATATATTTT. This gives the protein CSASSQGQGDRNTIYF.

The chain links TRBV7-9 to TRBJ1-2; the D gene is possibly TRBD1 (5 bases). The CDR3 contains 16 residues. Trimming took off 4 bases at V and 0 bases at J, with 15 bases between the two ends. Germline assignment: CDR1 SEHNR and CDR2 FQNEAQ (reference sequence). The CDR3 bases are TGTGCCAGCAGCTCGGGGGTTGGCAGCTCTAACTATGGCTACACCTTC. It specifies CASSSGVGSSNYGYTF.